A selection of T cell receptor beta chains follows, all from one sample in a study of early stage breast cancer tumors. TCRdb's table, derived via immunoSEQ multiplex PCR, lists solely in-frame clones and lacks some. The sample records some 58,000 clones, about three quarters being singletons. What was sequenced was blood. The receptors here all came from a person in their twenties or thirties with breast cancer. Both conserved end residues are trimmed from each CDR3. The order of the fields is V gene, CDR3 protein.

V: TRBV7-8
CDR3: ASSLLESPLH

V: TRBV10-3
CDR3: AIRSAGEGGDTQY

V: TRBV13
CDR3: ASSDRGNTEAF

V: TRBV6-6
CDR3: ASSYGLLLETQY

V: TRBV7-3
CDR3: ASSRTSSRSGANVLT

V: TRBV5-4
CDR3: ASSQTTGFTGELF

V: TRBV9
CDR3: ASSVDSEREIPDEQF

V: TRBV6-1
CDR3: ASRTGTSYEQY

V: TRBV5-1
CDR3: ASSWWDRDNNEQF

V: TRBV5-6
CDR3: ASSLVLDDEQF

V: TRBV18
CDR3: ASSPSGGNEQF

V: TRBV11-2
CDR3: ASSPDRTGFYEQY

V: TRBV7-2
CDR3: ASSITGTTSYEQY

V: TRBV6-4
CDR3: ASSDKAGGYNEQF

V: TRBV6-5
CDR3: ASSYSFRETQY

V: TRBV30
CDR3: ALSLLATSASTDTQY

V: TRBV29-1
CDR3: SVDSGGRVETQY

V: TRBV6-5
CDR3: ASSYSNTIY

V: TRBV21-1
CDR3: ASSKAEDEKLF

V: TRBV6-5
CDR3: ASSLQGTDTQY

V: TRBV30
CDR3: AWKAGSHTGELF

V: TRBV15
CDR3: ATSRDAGSGNTIY

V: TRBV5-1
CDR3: ASSEGQLSNTEAF

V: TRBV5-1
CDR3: ASSPKNGPYEQY

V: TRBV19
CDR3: ASSFSGTGGSSYEQY

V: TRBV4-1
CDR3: ASSPLAGGRYNEQF

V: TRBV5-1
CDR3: ASSSTISYEQY

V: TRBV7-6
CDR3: ASSLEGPTYEQY

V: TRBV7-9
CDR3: ASSRIAGGIGEQY

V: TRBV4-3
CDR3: ASSPYPTGAGNTIY

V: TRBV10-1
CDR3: ASSGQGHYEQY

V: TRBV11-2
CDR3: ASSPPSRPYYEQY

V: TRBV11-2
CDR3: ASSRTAYEQY

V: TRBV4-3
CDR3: ASSQGPGGAIGELF

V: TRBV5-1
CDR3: ASSSGRALEAKNIQY

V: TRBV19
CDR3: ASSPDFTDTQY

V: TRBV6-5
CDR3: ASSYYNLGTDTQY

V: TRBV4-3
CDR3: ASSQEGASSGANVLT

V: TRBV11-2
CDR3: ASSSAGTSGSVSDTQY

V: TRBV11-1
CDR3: ATQRASGYTDTQY

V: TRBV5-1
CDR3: ASSLDGGAEAF

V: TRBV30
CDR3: AWSRVGGRGETQY

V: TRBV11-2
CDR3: ASTLRGEVWEQY

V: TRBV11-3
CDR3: ASSWTGEGELF

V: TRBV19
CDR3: ASSSGLPSYEQY

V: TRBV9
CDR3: ASSVGVYQETQY

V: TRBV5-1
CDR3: ASSWGLGTGIGYT

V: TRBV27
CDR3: ASSTLDSGRTDTQY